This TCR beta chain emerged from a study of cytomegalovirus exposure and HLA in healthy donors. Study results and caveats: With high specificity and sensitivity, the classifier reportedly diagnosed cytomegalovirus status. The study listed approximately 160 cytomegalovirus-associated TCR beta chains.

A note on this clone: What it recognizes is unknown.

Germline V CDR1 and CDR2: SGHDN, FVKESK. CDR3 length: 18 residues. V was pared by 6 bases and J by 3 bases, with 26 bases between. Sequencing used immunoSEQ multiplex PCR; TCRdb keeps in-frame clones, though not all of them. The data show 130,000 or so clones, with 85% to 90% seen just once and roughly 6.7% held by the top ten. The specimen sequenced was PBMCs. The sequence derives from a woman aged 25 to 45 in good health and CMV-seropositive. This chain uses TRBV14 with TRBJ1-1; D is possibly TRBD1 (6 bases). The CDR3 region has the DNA TGTGCCAGCAGTCGACTTTCCGGCAGGGGCGGTCGGGACACTGAAGCTTTCTTT. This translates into CASSRLSGRGGRDTEAFF.